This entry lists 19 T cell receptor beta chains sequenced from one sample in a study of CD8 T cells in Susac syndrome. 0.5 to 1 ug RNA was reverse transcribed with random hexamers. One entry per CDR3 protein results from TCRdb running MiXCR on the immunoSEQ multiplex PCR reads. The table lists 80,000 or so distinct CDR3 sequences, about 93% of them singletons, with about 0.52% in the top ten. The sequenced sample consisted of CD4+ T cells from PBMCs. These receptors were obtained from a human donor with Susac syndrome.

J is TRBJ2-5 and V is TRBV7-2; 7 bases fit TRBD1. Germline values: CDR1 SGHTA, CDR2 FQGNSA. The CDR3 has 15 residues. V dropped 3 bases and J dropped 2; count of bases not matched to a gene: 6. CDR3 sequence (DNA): TGTGCCAGCAGCTTGCTACAGGGGCGACAAGAGACCCAGTACTTC. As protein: CASSLLQGRQETQYF.

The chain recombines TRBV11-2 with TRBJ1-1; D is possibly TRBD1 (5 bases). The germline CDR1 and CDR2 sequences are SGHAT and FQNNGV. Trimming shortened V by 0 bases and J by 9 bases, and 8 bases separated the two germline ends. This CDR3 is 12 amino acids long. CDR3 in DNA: TGTGCCAGCAGCTTAGAGGGGACGCAAGCTTTCTTT. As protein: CASSLEGTQAFF.

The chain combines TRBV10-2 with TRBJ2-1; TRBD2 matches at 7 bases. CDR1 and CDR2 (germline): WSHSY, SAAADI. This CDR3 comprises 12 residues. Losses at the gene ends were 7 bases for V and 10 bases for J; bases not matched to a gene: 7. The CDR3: CASKGLGREQFF. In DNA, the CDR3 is TGCGCCAGCAAAGGACTAGGCAGAGAGCAGTTCTTC.

The CDR3 DNA reads TGTGCCTCCGGACAGGGAAACACCATATATTTT. This sequence encodes CASGQGNTIYF. This chain links TRBV10-3 with TRBJ1-3; possible D gene TRBD1, 6 bases. V dropped 11 bases and J dropped 4 bases, with 9 bases sitting between them. The CDR3 runs to 11 residues. Germline loops: CDR1 ENHRY, CDR2 SYGVKD.

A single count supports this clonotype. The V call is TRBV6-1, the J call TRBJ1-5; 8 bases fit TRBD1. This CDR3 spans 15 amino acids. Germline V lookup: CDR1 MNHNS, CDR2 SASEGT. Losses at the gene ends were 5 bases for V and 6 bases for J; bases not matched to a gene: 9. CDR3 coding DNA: TGTGCCAGCAGTCAACCAGGGGGCGCGTCTCAGCCCCAGCATTTT. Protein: CASSQPGGASQPQHF.

CDR3 nucleotides: TGTGCCAGCTCACCGGGTGCGGGATACGAGCAGTACTTC. As protein: CASSPGAGYEQYF. The V and J genes are TRBV18 and TRBJ2-7; tentatively, D is TRBD2 (6 bases). The CDR3 is made up of 13 amino acids. The germline gives CDR1 KGHSH, CDR2 LQKENI. Trimming left V 3 bases short and J 4 bases short, with 10 bases between.

As DNA, the CDR3 is TGTGCCAGCAGCCCCCCATCCGGGACAGGGAATTCACCCCTCCACTTT. This sequence encodes CASSPPSGTGNSPLHF. The chain uses TRBV7-2 and TRBJ1-6; 9 bases map to TRBD1. CDR3 size: 16 residues. Germline V gene lookup returns CDR1 SGHTA and CDR2 FQGNSA. V trimming: 5 bases; J trimming: 7 bases; junction bases outside the gene matches: 9.

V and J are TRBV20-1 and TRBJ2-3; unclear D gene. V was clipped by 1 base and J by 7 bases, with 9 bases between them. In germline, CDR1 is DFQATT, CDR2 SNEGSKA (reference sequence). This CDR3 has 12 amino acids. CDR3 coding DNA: TGCAGTGCTAGAGGCCGCTCTAATACGCAGTATTTT. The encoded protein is CSARGRSNTQYF.

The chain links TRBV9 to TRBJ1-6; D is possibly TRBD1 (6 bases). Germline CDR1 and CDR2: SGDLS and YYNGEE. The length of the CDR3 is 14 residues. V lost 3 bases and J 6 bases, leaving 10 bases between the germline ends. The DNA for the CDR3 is TGTGCCAGCAGCGAGAGGACAGCTAATTCACCCCTCCACTTT. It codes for CASSERTANSPLHF.

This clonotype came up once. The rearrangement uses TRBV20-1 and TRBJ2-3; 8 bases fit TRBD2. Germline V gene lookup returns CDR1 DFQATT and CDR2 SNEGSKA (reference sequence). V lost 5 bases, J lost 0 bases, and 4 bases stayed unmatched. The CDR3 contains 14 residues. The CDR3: CSASSGPSTDTQYF. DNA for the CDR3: TGCAGTGCTTCTAGCGGGCCTAGCACAGATACGCAGTATTTT.

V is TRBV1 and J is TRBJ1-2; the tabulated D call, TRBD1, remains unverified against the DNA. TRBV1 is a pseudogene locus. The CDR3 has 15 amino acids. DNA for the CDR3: TGCACCACCCTACAGACAGGCCGGCAGGACTATGGCTACACCTTC. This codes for CTTLQTGRQDYGYTF.

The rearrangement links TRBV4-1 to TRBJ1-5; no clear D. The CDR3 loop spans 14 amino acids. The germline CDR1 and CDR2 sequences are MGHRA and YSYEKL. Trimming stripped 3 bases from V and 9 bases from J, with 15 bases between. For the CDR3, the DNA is TGCGCCAGCAGCCAGGGCCTTCCCTCGAGGCCCCAGCATTTT. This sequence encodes CASSQGLPSRPQHF.

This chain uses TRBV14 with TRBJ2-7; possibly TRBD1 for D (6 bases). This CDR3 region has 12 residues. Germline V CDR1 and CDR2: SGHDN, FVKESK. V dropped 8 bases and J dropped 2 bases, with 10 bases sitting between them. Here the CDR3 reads CASGTQPYEQYF. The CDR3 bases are TGTGCCAGCGGGACACAACCCTACGAGCAGTACTTC. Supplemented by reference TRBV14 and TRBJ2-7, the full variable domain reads EAGVTQFPSHSVIEKGQTVTLRCDPISGHDNLYWYRRVMGKEIKFLLHFVKESKQDESGMPNNRFLAERTGGTYSTLKVQPAELEDSGVYFCASGTQPYEQYFGPGTRLTVT.

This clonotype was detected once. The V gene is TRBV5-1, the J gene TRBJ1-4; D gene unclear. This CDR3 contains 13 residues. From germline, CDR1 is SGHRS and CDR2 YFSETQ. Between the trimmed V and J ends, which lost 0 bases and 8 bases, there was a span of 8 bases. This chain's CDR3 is CASSLARREKLFF. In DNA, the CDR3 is TGCGCCAGCAGCTTGGCTCGGCGCGAAAAACTGTTTTTT.

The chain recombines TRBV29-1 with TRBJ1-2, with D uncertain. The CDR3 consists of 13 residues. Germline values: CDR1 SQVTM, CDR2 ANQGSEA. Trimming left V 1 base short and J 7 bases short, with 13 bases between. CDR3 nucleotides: TGCAGCGTTGAAGTAAATTGGGAGCCTGGCTACACCTTC. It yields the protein CSVEVNWEPGYTF.

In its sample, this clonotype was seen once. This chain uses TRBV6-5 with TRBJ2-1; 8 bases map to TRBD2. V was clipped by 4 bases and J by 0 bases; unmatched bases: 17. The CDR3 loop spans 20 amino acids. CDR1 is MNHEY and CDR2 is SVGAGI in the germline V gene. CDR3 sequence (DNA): TGTGCCAGCAGTTCGTCCCCTGGGCCAGCGGGAGTGTTCTCCTACAATGAGCAGTTCTTC. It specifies CASSSSPGPAGVFSYNEQFF.

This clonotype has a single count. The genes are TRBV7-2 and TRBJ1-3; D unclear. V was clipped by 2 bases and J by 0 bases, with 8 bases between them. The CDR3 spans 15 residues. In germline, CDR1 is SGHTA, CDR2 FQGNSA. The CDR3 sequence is CASSLQAISGNTIYF. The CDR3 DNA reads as TGTGCCAGCAGCTTACAGGCGATCTCTGGAAACACCATATATTTT.

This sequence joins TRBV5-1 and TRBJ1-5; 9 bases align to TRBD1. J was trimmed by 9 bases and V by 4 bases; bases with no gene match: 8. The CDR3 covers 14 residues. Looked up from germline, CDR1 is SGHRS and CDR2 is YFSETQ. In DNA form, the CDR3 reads TGCGCCAGCAGCCAAGGGACAGGGAAAGGGCCCCAGCATTTT. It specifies CASSQGTGKGPQHF.

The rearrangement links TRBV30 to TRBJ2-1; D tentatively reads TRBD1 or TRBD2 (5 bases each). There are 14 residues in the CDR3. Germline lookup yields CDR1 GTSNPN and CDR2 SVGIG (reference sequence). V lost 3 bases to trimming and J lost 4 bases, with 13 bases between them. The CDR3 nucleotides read TGTGCCTGGAGAGGGGAGTCTGAGTACAATGAGCAGTTCTTC. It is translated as CAWRGESEYNEQFF.